These 32 T cell receptor beta chains were sequenced from one sample in a study of blood T cell repertoires in COVID-19. The table came from immunoSEQ multiplex PCR; TCRdb's copy has only in-frame clones and leaves some out. The data contain around 100,000 clones, 70% to 80% of them singletons. What was sequenced was peripheral blood. These receptors originate from a man in his 70s with active or convalescent COVID-19.

V gene TRBV28 combines with J gene TRBJ1-2; D is unresolved. The germline gives CDR1 MDHEN, CDR2 SYDVKM. CDR3 length equals 12 residues. The ends were cut back, 3 bases at V and 8 bases at J, with 10 bases in the middle. The CDR3 reads CASSFGAWGYTF. For the CDR3, the DNA is TGTGCCAGCAGTTTCGGTGCTTGGGGCTACACCTTC.

The rearrangement uses TRBV6-5 and TRBJ2-1; 9 nucleotides agree with TRBD1. The CDR3 is 15 amino acids. V lost 6 bases, J lost 9 bases, and 12 bases stayed unmatched. The germline CDR1 and CDR2 sequences are MNHEY and SVGAGI. The CDR3 sequence is CASRPRKTGGLEQFF. The CDR3 nucleotides are TGTGCCAGCAGGCCTAGAAAAACAGGGGGCCTTGAGCAGTTCTTC.

The V gene is TRBV2, the J gene TRBJ1-2; D remains unclear. With 4 bases removed from V and 3 bases from J, the gap between germline ends came to 6 bases. Germline CDR1 and CDR2: SNHLY and FYNNEI. The CDR3 covers 12 residues. The CDR3 sequence: CASSGGYYGYTF. In nucleotides, the CDR3 is TGTGCCAGCAGTGGAGGCTACTATGGCTACACCTTC.

This chain uses TRBV2 with TRBJ1-2; TRBD1 matches 7 bases. The V gene's germline CDR1 is SNHLY and CDR2 FYNNEI. V shed 6 bases and J 4 bases; nucleotides not matched to a gene: 8. This CDR3 comprises 14 residues. This CDR3 reads CASRDDRVGYGYTF. The CDR3 DNA follows: TGTGCCAGCAGGGACGACAGGGTGGGCTATGGCTACACCTTC.

The CDR3 is CAWSSIAGELFF. For the CDR3, the DNA is TGTGCCTGGAGCTCTATTGCCGGGGAGCTGTTTTTT. This chain joins TRBV30 and TRBJ2-2; D call uncertain. Germline CDR1 is GTSNPN and CDR2 is SVGIG (reference sequence). Trimming took 3 bases from V and 6 from J, leaving 8 bases between them. This CDR3 has 12 residues.

The chain employs TRBV19 and TRBJ2-3, with a tentative D call TRBD1 (5 bases). There are 15 residues in the CDR3. Germline values: CDR1 LNHDA, CDR2 SQIVND (reference sequence). For the CDR3, the DNA is TGTGCAGTCCAGGGCGGCGACGGTTACACAGATACGCAGTATTTT. Protein product: CAVQGGDGYTDTQYF.

The gene calls are TRBV10-3 and TRBJ1-4, with D possibly being TRBD1 (5 bases). The CDR3 consists of 18 residues. CDR1 and CDR2 from the germline V gene are ENHRY and SYGVKD. Deletions cut 10 bases from V and 0 bases from J, with 24 bases between. The CDR3 sequence: CATGGGRGAGSTNEKLFF. In DNA, the CDR3 is TGTGCCACCGGGGGAGGAAGGGGCGCTGGCTCAACTAATGAAAAACTGTTTTTT.

The gene calls are TRBV5-1 and TRBJ2-2; a possible D gene is TRBD1 (6 bases). CDR3 length: 14 residues. V was pared by 3 bases and J by 1 base, with 7 bases between. Germline CDR1 is SGHRS and CDR2 is YFSETQ. CDR3: CASSSQGNTGELFF. CDR3 DNA sequence: TGCGCCAGCAGCTCACAGGGGAACACCGGGGAGCTGTTTTTT.

This rearrangement joins TRBV9 to TRBJ2-3, with D hard to call. Germline assignment: CDR1 SGDLS and CDR2 YYNGEE. Trimming took off 0 bases at V and 2 bases at J, with 7 bases between the two ends. The CDR3 is 14 residues long. As DNA, the CDR3 is TGTGCCAGCAGCGTAGAGCCATTCACAGATACGCAGTATTTT. Protein sequence: CASSVEPFTDTQYF.

The gene calls are TRBV2 and TRBJ2-5; 7 bases align to TRBD1. This CDR3 region has 15 residues. Trimming removed 7 bases from V and 1 base from J; junction bases left unmatched: 9. The germline V gene has CDR1 SNHLY and CDR2 FYNNEI. The CDR3 DNA reads as TGTGCCAGCAAGGACAGACAGGGCGGCCAAGAGACCCAGTACTTC. Its protein product is CASKDRQGGQETQYF.

DNA for the CDR3: TGTGCCAGCAGTGAAGTAGGCGGGACAGGGAACTATGGCTACACCTTC. Translating gives CASSEVGGTGNYGYTF. The chain joins TRBV2 to TRBJ1-2; 9 bases are a match to TRBD1. Germline V gene data show CDR1 as SNHLY and CDR2 as FYNNEI. There are 16 residues in the CDR3. V was clipped by 1 base and J by 2 bases; unmatched bases: 5. Full variable domain (missing parts from reference TRBV2 and TRBJ1-2): EPEVTQTPSHQVTQMGQEVILRCVPISNHLYFYWYRQILGQKVEFLVSFYNNEISEKSEIFDDQFSVERPDGSNFTLKIRSTKLEDSAMYFCASSEVGGTGNYGYTFGSGTRLTVV.

This clone was picked up one time. The rearrangement uses TRBV6-5 and TRBJ2-5, with 7 positions matching TRBD1. With 6 bases clipped from V and 3 bases from J, the junction kept 4 bases outside the gene matches. CDR1 is MNHEY and CDR2 is SVGAGI in the germline V gene. CDR3 length: 13 residues. Here the CDR3 reads CASRQGVKETQYF. The DNA for the CDR3 is TGTGCCAGCAGGCAGGGGGTAAAAGAGACCCAGTACTTC.

The rearrangement uses TRBV18 and TRBJ2-3, with D tentatively TRBD2 (6 bases). Germline assignment: CDR1 KGHSH and CDR2 LQKENI. V was clipped by 3 bases and J by 0 bases, with 16 bases between them. The CDR3 totals 17 residues. Here the CDR3 reads CASSPFGSSESTDTQYF. DNA for the CDR3: TGTGCCAGCTCACCTTTTGGGTCTAGCGAGAGCACAGATACGCAGTATTTT.

The chain couples TRBV19 to TRBJ2-1; 7 positions agree with TRBD2. The germline CDR1 and CDR2 sequences are LNHDA and SQIVND (reference sequence). Losses at the gene ends were 6 bases for V and 4 bases for J; bases not matched to a gene: 6. CDR3 length: 14 residues. CDR3 DNA sequence: TGTGCCAGTAGGGTGGCGGGAGATTACAATGAGCAGTTCTTC. Its protein is CASRVAGDYNEQFF.

The chain joins TRBV5-1 to TRBJ1-4; TRBD1 aligns across 7 bases. This CDR3 is built from 14 residues. V trimming: 4 bases; J trimming: 5 bases; junction bases outside the gene matches: 5. CDR1 and CDR2 from the germline V gene are SGHRS and YFSETQ. This CDR3 reads CASSPGGTNEKLFF. CDR3 coding DNA: TGCGCCAGCAGCCCAGGGGGGACAAATGAAAAACTGTTTTTT.

The chain recombines TRBV7-9 with TRBJ2-5; D is uncertain. CDR1 is SEHNR, CDR2 FQNEAQ, per germline (reference sequence). Trimming shortened V by 4 bases and J by 5 bases, and 8 bases separated the two germline ends. The CDR3 consists of 12 residues. The CDR3 here is CASSSPGETQYF. CDR3 bases: TGTGCCAGCAGCTCCCCCGGGGAGACCCAGTACTTC.

There are a few counts of this clone. This chain connects TRBV10-2 to TRBJ1-1, with D unclear. Trimming took off 0 bases at V and 0 bases at J, with 8 bases between the two ends. CDR3 length: 15 residues. CDR1 WSHSY and CDR2 SAAADI come from the germline V gene. The CDR3 region is CASSESRELNTEAFF. CDR3 bases: TGCGCCAGCAGTGAGTCGAGGGAGTTGAACACTGAAGCTTTCTTT.

The genes are TRBV5-1 and TRBJ2-5; D not certain. This CDR3 is 12 amino acids long. The V gene's germline CDR1 is SGHRS and CDR2 YFSETQ. V gave up 5 bases and J gave up 1 base, with 6 bases separating them. The CDR3 region is CASRSSQETQYF. The CDR3 nucleotides read TGCGCCAGCAGATCTAGCCAAGAGACCCAGTACTTC.

This chain joins TRBV5-1 and TRBJ2-2; 7 nucleotides match TRBD2. The V and J ends lost 2 bases and 5 bases, in that order; junction bases with no gene match: 12. The CDR3 covers 17 residues. Per germline, CDR1 SGHRS and CDR2 YFSETQ. CDR3 sequence: CASSLRSHGGTTGELFF. DNA of the CDR3: TGCGCCAGCAGCTTACGATCACACGGGGGGACGACCGGGGAGCTGTTTTTT.

The chain is built from TRBV30 and TRBJ1-5; D remains ambiguous. V gave up 2 bases and J gave up 0 bases, with 17 bases separating them. The CDR3 length is 17 residues. Germline V gene sequence: CDR1 GTSNPN, CDR2 SVGIG (reference sequence). CDR3 amino acids: CAWSPGGGPYSNQPQHF. CDR3 DNA: TGTGCCTGGAGTCCGGGCGGCGGGCCTTATAGCAATCAGCCCCAGCATTTT.

The chain has TRBV7-2 and TRBJ1-1; no definite D call. The CDR3 has 14 amino acids. Per the germline V gene, CDR1 is SGHTA and CDR2 is FQGNSA. The ends were cut back, 3 bases at V and 1 base at J, with 9 bases in the middle. CDR3 in amino acids: CASSLKRSNTEAFF. CDR3 in DNA: TGTGCCAGCAGCTTGAAGAGATCGAACACTGAAGCTTTCTTT.

This chain uses TRBV25-1 with TRBJ2-1, with 7 bases matching TRBD2. V was pared by 1 base and J by 4 bases, with 7 bases of the junction left unmatched. In germline, CDR1 is MGHDK, CDR2 SYGVNS. The CDR3 sequence is 16 residues long. The CDR3 here is CASSELGGRAYNEQFF. The CDR3 DNA follows: TGTGCCAGCAGTGAATTGGGTGGGAGGGCTTACAATGAGCAGTTCTTC.

The chain combines TRBV18 with TRBJ2-1, with D perhaps TRBD2 (5 bases). V gave up 2 bases and J gave up 6 bases, with 5 bases separating them. This CDR3 comprises 12 residues. Germline V gene lookup returns CDR1 KGHSH and CDR2 LQKENI. CDR3 protein: CASSPTSNEQFF. The DNA for the CDR3 is TGTGCCAGCTCACCAACTAGCAATGAGCAGTTCTTC.

To note about this clone: Distinct nucleotide sequences in the sample also encode this CDR3. In DNA form, the CDR3 reads TGCAGTGCTAGAGATCGGGGTGAAGCTTTCTTT. Its protein is CSARDRGEAFF. This rearrangement joins TRBV20-1 to TRBJ1-1, with no clear D. The CDR3 runs 11 residues. The V gene's germline CDR1 is DFQATT and CDR2 SNEGSKA (reference sequence). The V end lost 0 bases, the J end lost 7 bases, and 6 bases lay between the germline ends.

This sequence joins TRBV5-1 and TRBJ2-5; D ambiguous. The V end was cut by 7 bases, the J end by 1 base, with 11 bases between. The germline V gene encodes CDR1 SGHRS and CDR2 YFSETQ. This CDR3 has 13 residues. Here the CDR3 DNA reads TGCGCCAGCCAAACAGAGCCCCAAGAGACCCAGTACTTC. Encoded protein: CASQTEPQETQYF. Combining the CDR3 with reference TRBV5-1 and TRBJ2-5 gives the whole variable domain KAGVTQTPRYLIKTRGQQVTLSCSPISGHRSVSWYQQTPGQGLQFLFEYFSETQRNKGNFPGRFSGRQFSNSRSEMNVSTLELGDSALYLCASQTEPQETQYFGPGTRLLVL.

This sequence joins TRBV6-5 and TRBJ1-2; unclear D gene. This CDR3 is built from 15 residues. CDR1 MNHEY and CDR2 SVGAGI come from the germline V gene. V lost 2 bases, J lost 4 bases, and 14 bases lay in between. The CDR3 DNA follows: TGTGCCAGCAGTTACGGCCGTCGGGGTGCCTATGGCTACACCTTC. This sequence encodes CASSYGRRGAYGYTF.

CDR3 sequence reads: CASSIEGTEAFF. For the CDR3, the DNA is TGTGCCAGTAGTATTGAGGGCACTGAAGCTTTCTTT. The chain links TRBV19 to TRBJ1-1; D is ambiguous. Germline loops: CDR1 LNHDA, CDR2 SQIVND (reference sequence). The CDR3 spans 12 residues. Trimming removed 3 bases at V and 4 bases at J, with 6 bases between.

This clone has only one observation. Compared with germline, one end of the junction differs, possibly owing to a read error. The rearrangement links TRBV16 to TRBJ1-2, with D uncertain. CDR3 length: 13 residues. Looked up from germline, CDR1 is KGHSY and CDR2 is FQNENV. CDR3 protein: CASSQEPKYGYTF. The CDR3 coding sequence is TGTGCCAGCAGCCAAGAGCCTAAATATGGCTACACCTTC. Filled out from reference TRBV16 and TRBJ1-2, the complete variable domain reads GEEVAQTPKHLVRGEGQKAKLYCAPIKGHSYVFWYQQVLKNEFKFLISFQNENVFDETGMPKERFSAKCLPNSPCSLEIQATKLEDSAVYFCASSQEPKYGYTFGSGTRLTVV.

The chain couples TRBV18 to TRBJ2-7, with D perhaps matching TRBD2 (7 bases). Trimming stripped 6 bases from V and 3 bases from J, with 15 bases between. Germline V lookup: CDR1 KGHSH, CDR2 LQKENI. The CDR3 spans 14 residues. The CDR3 DNA is TGTGCCAGCTCGCCGGACAGCGGGGTCTACGAGCAGTACTTC. Translated, it gives CASSPDSGVYEQYF.

The rearrangement joins TRBV15 to TRBJ2-2; unclear D gene. The CDR3 runs to 15 residues. With 1 base removed from V and 2 bases from J, the gap between germline ends came to 8 bases. The germline CDR1 and CDR2 sequences are LNHNV and YYDKDF (reference sequence). The CDR3 DNA follows: TGTGCCACCAGCAGAGTCGGGTATAACACCGGGGAGCTGTTTTTT. This sequence encodes CATSRVGYNTGELFF. The entire variable domain, with the rest obtained from reference TRBV15 and TRBJ2-2, is as follows: DAMVIQNPRYQVTQFGKPVTLSCSQTLNHNVMYWYQQKSSQAPKLLFHYYDKDFNNEADTPDNFQSRRPNTSFCFLDIRSPGLGDTAMYLCATSRVGYNTGELFFGEGSRLTVL.

The rearrangement links TRBV5-1 to TRBJ2-7; 8 nucleotides line up with TRBD1. From germline, CDR1 is SGHRS and CDR2 YFSETQ. The junction had 7 bases not matched to a gene; V was cut back by 4 bases and J by 1 base. The CDR3 consists of 15 residues. The CDR3 coding sequence is TGCGCCAGCAGCCCCGGACAGGGACGATCCTACGAGCAGTACTTC. This sequence encodes CASSPGQGRSYEQYF.

This chain connects TRBV28 to TRBJ2-3; a possible D gene is TRBD2 (6 bases). CDR1 is MDHEN, CDR2 SYDVKM, per germline. V lost 2 bases and J 3 bases, leaving 9 bases between the germline ends. CDR3 length equals 14 residues. The CDR3 nucleotides are TGTGCCAGCAGTTTACCTGCGGGAACAGATACGCAGTATTTT. Translated: CASSLPAGTDTQYF. The variable domain in full, completed from reference TRBV28 and TRBJ2-3, reads DVKVTQSSRYLVKRTGEKVFLECVQDMDHENMFWYRQDPGLGLRLIYFSYDVKMKEKGDIPEGYSVSREKKERFSLILESASTNQTSMYLCASSLPAGTDTQYFGPGTRLTVL.